This passage covers 30 T cell receptor beta chains from one sample sequenced in a study of metastatic and nonmetastatic thyroid tumors. Using MiXCR, TCRdb re-called clones from the PCR reads. This table has over 30,000 clones, over 15% appearing once. No treatment had been given to any patient before thyroid surgery. The sequencing sample was made of blood. The receptor set was obtained from a male donor with papillary thyroid cancer or a benign thyroid nodule (not recorded which). Some clones in this sample may be carry-over from other donors' samples.

This clone is medium-sized in the sample. The identical CDR3 is also encoded by other nucleotide sequences in the sample. The chain uses TRBV28 and TRBJ2-5; D gene unclear. V gave up 6 bases and J gave up 5 bases, with 4 bases separating them. The germline V gene has CDR1 MDHEN and CDR2 SYDVKM. The CDR3 covers 10 residues. CDR3 bases: TGTGCCAGCAGACGGGAGACCCAGTACTTC. Residues: CASRRETQYF.

V and J are TRBV2 and TRBJ2-3; 7 bases are a match to TRBD2. There are 14 residues in the CDR3. CDR1 and CDR2 (germline): SNHLY, FYNNEI. CDR3 coding DNA: TGTGCGGGGGGGTCAGGTACTAGCACAGATACGCAGTATTTT. Translating it yields CAGGSGTSTDTQYF.

This clone was seen repeatedly, ten times or more. V usage is TRBV5-1 and J usage is TRBJ2-3, with D possibly TRBD2 on 7 matching bases. Trimming took off 3 bases at V and 0 bases at J, with 17 bases between the two ends. There are 17 residues in the CDR3. CDR1 SGHRS and CDR2 YFSETQ come from the germline V gene. The CDR3 nucleotides read TGCGCCAGCAGCTCTTTCCCCCGGGGGGCAAGCACAGATACGCAGTATTTT. This gives the protein CASSSFPRGASTDTQYF.

Judged by abundance, this clone is medium-sized (0.01 to 0.1%). J is TRBJ1-6 and V is TRBV20-1; D unclear. Germline CDR1 DFQATT, CDR2 SNEGSKA (reference sequence). The ends were cut back, 3 bases at V and 5 bases at J, with 8 bases in the middle. This CDR3 has 13 amino acids. The CDR3 region is CSARYSNNSPLHF. The CDR3 DNA follows: TGCAGTGCTAGGTACTCGAATAATTCACCCCTCCACTTT.

This clone has a count of ten or more. The chain combines TRBV4-1 with TRBJ1-5; TRBD1 matches 9 bases. Germline values: CDR1 MGHRA, CDR2 YSYEKL. This CDR3 region has 15 residues. The V segment lost 2 bases and the J segment 2 bases; nucleotides outside the gene matches: 1. The CDR3 loop reads CASSQRQGGNQPQHF. Written as DNA, the CDR3 is TGCGCCAGCAGCCAACGACAGGGGGGCAATCAGCCCCAGCATTTT.

This clone was counted ten times or more. The gene calls are TRBV30 and TRBJ1-2; D ambiguous. The germline V gene encodes CDR1 GTSNPN and CDR2 SVGIG (reference sequence). Deletions cut 5 bases from V and 3 bases from J, with 16 bases between. This CDR3 spans 14 amino acids. The CDR3 DNA reads TGTGCCTGGGGGATTGGAAAGGGAGACTATGGCTACACCTTC. This encodes CAWGIGKGDYGYTF.

This clone occurred many times. This chain links TRBV20-1 with TRBJ2-1, with D perhaps given as TRBD1 or TRBD2 (5 bases each). Germline lookup yields CDR1 DFQATT and CDR2 SNEGSKA (reference sequence). V was shortened by 5 bases and J by 7 bases, with 15 bases between the two germline ends. The CDR3 sequence is 13 residues long. The CDR3 bases are TGCAGTGCTGGGGACCCCCTAGAGAATGAGCAGTTCTTC. Amino acids: CSAGDPLENEQFF.

The sample holds many counts of this clone. This sequence joins TRBV14 and TRBJ2-2; no clear D gene. Germline V gene sequence: CDR1 SGHDN, CDR2 FVKESK. Trimming took off 1 base at V and 6 bases at J, with 6 bases between the two ends. This CDR3 is 13 amino acids long. The chain's CDR3 is CASSQGFAGELFF. The CDR3 region has the DNA TGTGCCAGCAGCCAAGGATTTGCCGGGGAGCTGTTTTTT.

In its sample, this clone was seen a few times. The V call is TRBV19, the J call TRBJ2-1; no definite D call. Germline V gene data show CDR1 as LNHDA and CDR2 as SQIVND (reference sequence). Trimming left V 10 bases short and J 7 bases short, with 17 bases between. The CDR3 loop spans 13 amino acids. This CDR3 reads CATEWGGRNEQFF. Written as DNA, the CDR3 is TGTGCCACTGAGTGGGGTGGGCGGAATGAGCAGTTCTTC. The full variable domain, its missing parts supplied by reference TRBV19 and TRBJ2-1, is DGGITQSPKYLFRKEGQNVTLSCEQNLNHDAMYWYRQDPGQGLRLIYYSQIVNDFQKGDIAEGYSVSREKKESFPLTVTSAQKNPTAFYLCATEWGGRNEQFFGPGTRLTVL.

Relative to its sample, this clone is medium-sized. V is TRBV6-2 or TRBV6-3 and J is TRBJ1-6, with D maybe TRBD1 (6 bases). The CDR3 is made up of 14 amino acids. The V end lost 4 bases, the J end lost 14 bases, and 18 bases lay between the germline ends. The germline CDR1 and CDR2 sequences are MNHEY and SVGEGT. As DNA, the CDR3 is TGTGCCAGCAGTTGGGGCGAACAGGGTTCCGCCCTCCACTTT. As protein: CASSWGEQGSALHF.

This rearrangement joins TRBV12-3 or TRBV12-4 to TRBJ2-7; D remains unclear. This CDR3 spans 11 amino acids. In DNA form, the CDR3 reads TGTGCCAGCAGTTTGAGAGGAGAGCAGTACGTG. This gives the protein CASSLRGEQYV.

This clone was detected ten times or more. The rearrangement joins TRBV20-1 to TRBJ2-3; 9 nucleotides agree with TRBD1. Germline V gives CDR1 DFQATT, CDR2 SNEGSKA (reference sequence). The CDR3 has 16 residues. After removal of 2 bases from V and 2 bases from J, the junction contained 8 bases not matched to a gene. The CDR3 sequence: CSARRPGQGPTDTQYF. CDR3 sequence (DNA): TGCAGTGCTAGACGACCGGGACAGGGACCCACAGATACGCAGTATTTT.

This clone was observed at least ten times. This sequence joins TRBV7-9 and TRBJ2-3, with 11 bases lining up with TRBD1. The V gene end was trimmed by 4 bases and the J gene end by 4 bases; junction bases not matched to a gene: 7. The germline gives CDR1 SEHNR, CDR2 FQNEAQ (reference sequence). This CDR3 spans 16 amino acids. Written as DNA, the CDR3 is TGTGCCAGCAGCTCGCGGACAGGGGGCCTAGCAGATACGCAGTATTTT. Its protein product is CASSSRTGGLADTQYF. Full variable domain (rest looked up from reference TRBV7-9 and TRBJ2-3): DTGVSQNPRHKITKRGQNVTFRCDPISEHNRLYWYRQTLGQGPEFLTYFQNEAQLEKSRLLSDRFSAERPKGSFSTLEIQRTEQGDSAMYLCASSSRTGGLADTQYFGPGTRLTVL.

This clone has a count of ten or more. This rearrangement joins TRBV10-3 to TRBJ2-7; 7 bases align to TRBD1. With 4 bases clipped from V and 2 bases from J, the junction kept 5 bases outside the gene matches. The CDR3 is 14 residues long. Germline V lookup: CDR1 ENHRY, CDR2 SYGVKD. CDR3 region: CAISGQGPTYEQYF. CDR3 coding DNA: TGTGCCATCAGTGGACAGGGCCCGACCTACGAGCAGTACTTC.

In the case of this clone: Given the absence of the conserved phenylalanine or tryptophan at the CDR3 end, a read error is likely. The genes are TRBV24-1 and TRBJ2-1, with D possibly called TRBD1 or TRBD2 (5 bases each). The CDR3 loop spans 14 amino acids. V lost 3 bases to trimming and J lost 5 bases, with 10 bases between them. Germline lookup yields CDR1 KGHDR and CDR2 SFDVKD. The DNA for the CDR3 is TGTGCCACCAGTGATAGAGGGGCTGACAATGAGCAGTTCCTC. Protein: CATSDRGADNEQFL.

The V gene is TRBV11-2, the J gene TRBJ2-1; a possible D gene is TRBD2 (5 bases). Germline V gene data show CDR1 as SGHAT and CDR2 as FQNNGV. V lost 4 bases and J lost 16, with 26 bases in between. CDR3 size: 15 residues. In DNA, the CDR3 is TGTGCCAGCAGCTCCGCTCGGGGTAGCTACAATGAGTATTTCTTC. Its protein product is CASSSARGSYNEYFF.

This clone was detected ten times or more. J is TRBJ1-6 and V is TRBV5-1; TRBD1 agrees at 8 bases. Germline V lookup: CDR1 SGHRS, CDR2 YFSETQ. Unmatched junction bases numbered 8, after V lost 5 bases and J lost 7 bases. The CDR3 has 15 residues. CDR3 region: CASRPRTGPNSPLHF. CDR3 bases: TGCGCCAGCAGACCCCGGACAGGGCCCAATTCACCCCTCCACTTT.

This rearrangement joins TRBV20-1 to TRBJ2-3, with D perhaps TRBD2 (6 bases). Germline values: CDR1 DFQATT, CDR2 SNEGSKA (reference sequence). The germline V and J ends were trimmed by 8 bases and 7 bases, with 16 bases remaining between them. This CDR3 is built from 12 residues. CDR3 protein: CSTSGGPHTQYF. The CDR3 DNA reads as TGCAGTACCAGCGGAGGGCCGCATACGCAGTATTTT.

The J gene is TRBJ1-5, the V gene TRBV2; D is unresolved. CDR1 and CDR2 (germline): SNHLY, FYNNEI. With 0 bases removed from V and 6 bases from J, the gap between germline ends came to 18 bases. The CDR3 runs to 17 residues. The CDR3 protein is CASSEAFVPGGSQPQHF. CDR3 nucleotide sequence: TGTGCCAGCAGTGAAGCTTTTGTCCCTGGTGGGAGTCAGCCCCAGCATTTT.

This clone appeared many times. This chain connects TRBV5-1 to TRBJ2-7; no firm D call. Per germline, CDR1 SGHRS and CDR2 YFSETQ. V was cut by 4 bases and J by 1 base, with 12 bases left in between. This CDR3 comprises 14 residues. CDR3 coding DNA: TGCGCCAGCAGCCCCGGGTGGGGTTCCTACGAGCAGTACTTC. It encodes CASSPGWGSYEQYF. The variable domain in full, with the rest retrieved from reference TRBV5-1 and TRBJ2-7, is KAGVTQTPRYLIKTRGQQVTLSCSPISGHRSVSWYQQTPGQGLQFLFEYFSETQRNKGNFPGRFSGRQFSNSRSEMNVSTLELGDSALYLCASSPGWGSYEQYFGPGTRLTVT.

V and J are TRBV6-1 and TRBJ2-7, with TRBD2 matching 7 bases. Germline V gene data show CDR1 as MNHNS and CDR2 as SASEGT. The CDR3 runs to 14 residues. With 2 bases clipped from V and 2 bases from J, the junction kept 3 bases outside the gene matches. The CDR3 DNA sequence: TGTGCCAGCAGTGAAACGGGAGGAACCTACGAGCAGTACTTC. As protein: CASSETGGTYEQYF.

Many counts were recorded for this clone. This chain uses TRBV3-1 with TRBJ1-1; 7 bases fit TRBD1. Germline CDR1 and CDR2: LGHDT and YNNKEL (reference sequence). The CDR3 is 14 residues long. Trimming removed 5 bases from V and 4 bases from J; junction bases left unmatched: 7. CDR3 sequence: CASSSDRVTTEAFF. Written as DNA, the CDR3 is TGTGCCAGCAGCTCCGACAGGGTGACCACTGAAGCTTTCTTT.

This clone was observed at least ten times. The chain uses TRBV4-2 and TRBJ2-7; TRBD1 agrees at 8 bases. Germline V gene data show CDR1 as LGHNA and CDR2 as YNFKEQ. The CDR3 extends over 15 amino acids. With 0 bases clipped from V and 3 bases from J, the junction kept 4 bases outside the gene matches. The CDR3 nucleotides are TGTGCCAGCAGCCAAGATGCGGGACAGGTCTACGAGCAGTACTTC. Encoded protein: CASSQDAGQVYEQYF.

This clone was seen only a few times. At one of its ends the junction is not consistent with the germline gene, which may arise from a read error. V usage is TRBV6-2 or TRBV6-3 and J usage is TRBJ2-5; D is unresolved. Germline CDR1 is MNHEY and CDR2 is SVGEGT. The CDR3 contains 17 residues. CDR3: CASSLDYRNSKQETQYF. The CDR3 DNA reads TGTGCCAGCAGCCTCGATTACCGGAACAGCAAACAAGAGACACAGTACTTC.

This clone was picked up many times. The rearrangement uses TRBV12-3 or TRBV12-4 and TRBJ1-2; D gene unclear. The V end was cut by 6 bases, the J end by 4 bases, with 12 bases between. The CDR3 totals 13 residues. In nucleotides, the CDR3 is TGTGCCAGCAGATATTCCGGGCCCTATGGCTACACCTTC. Translated, it gives CASRYSGPYGYTF.

The chain carries TRBV2 and TRBJ1-6; 8 bases are a match to TRBD1. Trimming removed 7 bases from V and 9 bases from J; junction bases left unmatched: 8. This CDR3 is built from 14 residues. CDR1 SNHLY and CDR2 FYNNEI come from the germline V gene. The CDR3 loop is CASTPGQGVSPLHF. CDR3 bases: TGTGCCAGCACCCCCGGACAGGGTGTTTCACCCCTCCACTTT.

This chain joins TRBV6-2 or TRBV6-3 and TRBJ2-2; 8 bases line up with TRBD1. V lost 6 bases and J lost 1; bases outside the gene matches: 4. The CDR3 covers 15 residues. The germline V gene encodes CDR1 MNHEY and CDR2 SVGEGT. The CDR3 spells CASRTGTGNTGELFF. The CDR3 DNA is TGTGCCAGCAGAACCGGGACAGGGAACACCGGGGAGCTGTTTTTT.

This rearrangement joins TRBV6-5 to TRBJ1-2; 8 bases agree with TRBD1. Germline-derived CDR1 and CDR2 are MNHEY and SVGAGI. V lost 2 bases and J lost 6; bases outside the gene matches: 11. The length of the CDR3 is 16 residues. CDR3 amino acids: CASSYLGPGGFDGYTF. DNA of the CDR3: TGTGCCAGCAGTTACCTTGGCCCAGGGGGCTTCGATGGCTACACCTTC.

This clone showed up many times. The chain has TRBV25-1 and TRBJ2-7, with 7 bases fitting TRBD1. Germline CDR1 and CDR2: MGHDK and SYGVNS. V lost 4 bases, J lost 7 bases, and 7 bases stayed unmatched. CDR3 length: 13 residues. The CDR3 DNA reads TGTGCCAGCAGTGCCTCGACAGGGTGGGAGCAGTACTTC. Protein: CASSASTGWEQYF.

This clone was observed many times. J is TRBJ2-4 and V is TRBV12-3 or TRBV12-4; D may be TRBD2 (6 bases). The length of the CDR3 is 14 residues. Trimming stripped 6 bases from V and 3 bases from J, with 12 bases between. The CDR3 coding sequence is TGTGCCAGCAGAGCTGCTAGCGTCAAAAACATTCAGTACTTC. Amino acid sequence: CASRAASVKNIQYF.